A single sample gave rise to the 20 T cell receptor beta chains below, sequenced in a study of T cell responses to AZD1222 COVID-19 vaccine. Sequenced by immunoSEQ multiplex PCR; TCRdb stores in-frame clones only, minus some. The repertoire holds over 100,000 clones, 75% to 90% seen once, with 4% to 6% in the top ten. The sequencing here drew on peripheral blood, taken on day 0 of AZD1222 vaccination. The receptors derive from an adult in good health.

This chain joins TRBV27 and TRBJ2-7, with TRBD2 identical over 13 bases. The CDR3 is made up of 14 amino acids. Germline CDR1 is MNHEY and CDR2 is SMNVEV (reference sequence). The junction had 2 bases not matched to a gene; V was cut back by 6 bases and J by 3 bases. DNA of the CDR3: TGTGCCAGCAGGGGGACTAGCGGGGTCTACGAGCAGTACTTC. Its protein is CASRGTSGVYEQYF.

In its sample, this clone was seen once. The chain is built from TRBV2 and TRBJ1-1, with D possibly being TRBD1 (6 bases). Trimming removed 4 bases at V and 7 bases at J, with 13 bases between. Germline loops: CDR1 SNHLY, CDR2 FYNNEI. The CDR3 is made up of 13 amino acids. CDR3: CASSAGARSEAFF. Written as DNA, the CDR3 is TGTGCCAGCAGTGCAGGGGCCAGGAGTGAAGCTTTCTTT.

The chain couples TRBV5-1 to TRBJ2-3, with D uncertain. CDR3 length equals 14 residues. Trimming removed 5 bases from V and 0 bases from J, with 10 bases in between. Germline loops: CDR1 SGHRS, CDR2 YFSETQ. This CDR3 is CASRGFSSTDTQYF. The DNA of the CDR3 is TGCGCCAGCAGGGGTTTCTCAAGCACAGATACGCAGTATTTT.

This chain uses TRBV6-5 with TRBJ2-1; 10 bases fit TRBD2. This CDR3 has 15 amino acids. Germline V lookup: CDR1 MNHEY, CDR2 SVGAGI. The V segment lost 6 bases and the J segment 2 bases; nucleotides outside the gene matches: 4. The CDR3 sequence: CASSDLAGAYNEQFF. CDR3 bases: TGTGCCAGCAGCGACCTAGCGGGGGCCTACAATGAGCAGTTCTTC.

In its sample, this clone was seen once. The chain links TRBV28 to TRBJ2-3; D unclear. Germline CDR1 is MDHEN and CDR2 is SYDVKM. V was pared by 6 bases and J by 4 bases, with 5 bases between. This CDR3 contains 11 residues. The DNA for the CDR3 is TGTGCCAGCAGATTGTCAGATACGCAGTATTTT. Its translation is CASRLSDTQYF.

The chain combines TRBV7-6 with TRBJ1-1, with 10 bases matching TRBD1. Germline CDR1 SGHVS, CDR2 FNYEAQ. V lost 3 bases to trimming and J lost 5 bases; unmatched junction nucleotides: 6. CDR3 length: 15 amino acids. CDR3 sequence (DNA): TGTGCCAGCAGCTTGATTGGACAGGGGGAGACTGAAGCTTTCTTT. Protein: CASSLIGQGETEAFF. Using reference TRBV7-6 and TRBJ1-1 for the parts outside the CDR3, the full variable domain is GAGVSQSPRYKVTKRGQDVALRCDPISGHVSLYWYRQALGQGPEFLTYFNYEAQQDKSGLPNDRFSAERPEGSISTLTIQRTEQRDSAMYRCASSLIGQGETEAFFGQGTRLTVV.

The rearrangement joins TRBV5-5 to TRBJ2-5, with D possibly matching TRBD2 (6 bases). Germline assignment: CDR1 SGHKS and CDR2 YYEKEE (reference sequence). V gave up 4 bases and J gave up 3 bases, with 10 bases separating them. The CDR3 has 13 amino acids. CDR3 sequence (DNA): TGTGCCAGCAGCCTCGGGACTGAAGAGACCCAGTACTTC. It yields the protein CASSLGTEETQYF.

The chain recombines TRBV4-2 with TRBJ1-3; D may be TRBD1 (5 bases). This CDR3 comprises 16 residues. Trimming removed 0 bases at V and 0 bases at J, with 9 bases between. The germline CDR1 and CDR2 sequences are LGHNA and YNFKEQ. This chain's CDR3 is CASSQEGGNSGNTIYF. CDR3 nucleotides: TGTGCCAGCAGCCAAGAGGGGGGAAACTCTGGAAACACCATATATTTT.

This clone has a single count. The chain links TRBV6-5 to TRBJ2-7; 9 bases agree with TRBD2. V shed 0 bases, J shed 4 bases, and the junction held 4 bases outside the gene matches. This CDR3 is 15 amino acids long. Germline V CDR1 and CDR2: MNHEY, SVGAGI. The CDR3 reads CASSYSSSGKYEQYF. For the CDR3, the DNA is TGTGCCAGCAGTTACTCGTCTAGCGGGAAGTACGAGCAGTACTTC.

The chain couples TRBV9 to TRBJ1-1; possibly TRBD1 for D (5 bases). The CDR3 is made up of 15 amino acids. Germline CDR1 reads SGDLS; CDR2 reads YYNGEE. V was shortened by 3 bases and J by 0 bases, with 12 bases between the two germline ends. Written as DNA, the CDR3 is TGTGCCAGCAGCGCGGGGCCGGCCATGAACACTGAAGCTTTCTTT. Protein product: CASSAGPAMNTEAFF.

This chain links TRBV24-1 with TRBJ1-1; no reliable D call. This CDR3 comprises 13 residues. In germline, CDR1 is KGHDR, CDR2 SFDVKD. Trimming took 6 bases from V and 6 from J, leaving 13 bases between them. The CDR3 loop is CATSLIGWAEAFF. For the CDR3, the DNA is TGTGCCACCAGTCTTATCGGGTGGGCTGAAGCTTTCTTT.

The V gene is TRBV27, the J gene TRBJ2-5, with no clear D. CDR1 is MNHEY and CDR2 is SMNVEV in the germline V gene (reference sequence). This CDR3 has 8 amino acids. V gave up 2 bases and J gave up 12 bases, with 1 base separating them. CDR3 region: CASSLEYF. The DNA of the CDR3 is TGTGCCAGCAGTTTAGAGTACTTC.

The chain couples TRBV5-1 to TRBJ2-3, with D possibly called TRBD1 or TRBD2 (5 bases each). Germline CDR1 is SGHRS and CDR2 is YFSETQ. The V end lost 0 bases, the J end lost 0 bases, and 8 bases lay between the germline ends. The CDR3 covers 15 residues. CDR3 protein: CASSLGGDSTDTQYF. The CDR3 DNA reads TGCGCCAGCAGCTTGGGAGGGGACAGCACAGATACGCAGTATTTT.

Worth noting for this clone: Other DNA sequences from this sample encode an identical CDR3 as well. The chain has TRBV19 and TRBJ1-1; D not resolved. Germline loops: CDR1 LNHDA, CDR2 SQIVND (reference sequence). The CDR3 length is 14 residues. V was trimmed by 2 bases and J by 2 bases, leaving 9 bases between them. The CDR3 here is CASSISGVNTEAFF. CDR3 coding DNA: TGTGCCAGTAGTATAAGCGGGGTAAACACTGAAGCTTTCTTT. The entire variable domain, with the rest obtained from reference TRBV19 and TRBJ1-1, is as follows: DGGITQSPKYLFRKEGQNVTLSCEQNLNHDAMYWYRQDPGQGLRLIYYSQIVNDFQKGDIAEGYSVSREKKESFPLTVTSAQKNPTAFYLCASSISGVNTEAFFGQGTRLTVV.

This clone has a handful of counts. The chain uses TRBV7-2 and TRBJ2-1; 7 bases are a match to TRBD2. Germline assignment: CDR1 SGHTA and CDR2 FQGNSA. Unmatched junction bases numbered 11, after V lost 4 bases and J lost 8 bases. This CDR3 is 15 amino acids long. CDR3 in amino acids: CASSSPQGGRYEQFF. CDR3 nucleotides: TGTGCCAGCAGCTCGCCCCAGGGAGGGAGGTATGAGCAGTTCTTC.

V is TRBV4-1 and J is TRBJ2-3; 15 bases match TRBD2. Germline V CDR1 and CDR2: MGHRA, YSYEKL. The length of the CDR3 is 18 residues. J was trimmed by 4 bases and V by 5 bases; bases with no gene match: 10. The DNA for the CDR3 is TGCGCCAGCAGCAGTACCGGGACTAGCGGGGGGTTGGCAGATACGCAGTATTTT. This codes for CASSSTGTSGGLADTQYF.

This chain links TRBV19 with TRBJ1-4; D possibly corresponds to TRBD1 (5 bases). V was trimmed by 4 bases and J by 4 bases, leaving 16 bases between them. Germline assignment: CDR1 LNHDA and CDR2 SQIVND (reference sequence). The CDR3 covers 16 residues. The CDR3 DNA reads TGTGCCAGTAGTACCGGGGGGGAGTTTCTTAATGAAAAACTGTTTTTT. Amino acids: CASSTGGEFLNEKLFF.

This clone was counted many times. V usage is TRBV28 and J usage is TRBJ1-5, with TRBD1 matching 7 bases. CDR1 and CDR2 from the germline V gene are MDHEN and SYDVKM. The ends lost 1 base at V and 10 bases at J; junction bases unmatched: 16. This CDR3 comprises 17 residues. CDR3 sequence reads: CASSLYWTGRGIRPQHF. The CDR3 bases are TGTGCCAGCAGTTTATACTGGACAGGTCGGGGCATACGACCCCAGCATTTT.

CDR3 bases: TGTGCCCCCCTTAGGAGAGGTGAGCAGTTCTTC. Amino acid sequence: CAPLRRGEQFF. This chain connects TRBV30 to TRBJ2-1; D remains unclear. Germline loops: CDR1 GTSNPN, CDR2 SVGIG (reference sequence). V was pared by 8 bases and J by 9 bases, with 14 bases between. The CDR3 spans 11 residues.

V is TRBV5-8 and J is TRBJ2-2; D unclear. The germline CDR1 and CDR2 sequences are SGHTS and YDEGEE. The V end was cut by 6 bases, the J end by 3 bases, with 18 bases between. The CDR3 covers 16 residues. This CDR3 reads CASIPSRAWDTGELFF. The CDR3 region has the DNA TGTGCCAGCATTCCGAGTAGGGCCTGGGACACCGGGGAGCTGTTTTTT. The complete variable domain, with remaining parts taken from reference TRBV5-8 and TRBJ2-2, reads EAGVTQSPTHLIKTRGQQATLRCSPISGHTSVYWYQQALGLGLQFLLWYDEGEERNRGNFPPRFSGRQFPNYSSELNVNALELEDSALYLCASIPSRAWDTGELFFGEGSRLTVL.